A single sample is the source of the 29 T cell receptor beta chains below, sequenced in a study of vaccination and CD4 T cells after COVID-19. Treatment meaning: roughly ten-day PBMC culture with coronavirus spike peptide pools or control peptides (ViraFEST assay). Sequencing of cultured CD4+ T cell DNA used the Oncomine TCR Beta short-read assay. Using its own MiXCR run on the PCR reads, TCRdb lists one record per CDR3 protein. Of almost 20,000 distinct CDR3 sequences in the sample, about three quarters are singletons; the top ten hold about 15%. Their recognized antigens are unknown. The source material was CD4+ T cells from blood, cultured in vitro, sampled after SARS-CoV-2 vaccination. These receptors all come from a human donor who received a COVID-19 vaccine.

This rearrangement joins TRBV7-2 to TRBJ2-7; maybe TRBD2 (6 bases). The germline gives CDR1 SGHTA, CDR2 FQGNSA. Between the trimmed V and J ends, which lost 5 bases and 3 bases, there was a span of 11 bases. The CDR3 is made up of 13 amino acids. This CDR3 reads CASSPGLLYEQYF. Here the CDR3 DNA reads TGTGCCAGCAGCCCGGGACTCCTCTACGAGCAGTACTTC.

The chain couples TRBV2 to TRBJ1-5, with D perhaps TRBD1 (6 bases). V lost 6 bases, J lost 4 bases, and 10 bases lay in between. CDR1 and CDR2 from the germline V gene are SNHLY and FYNNEI. The CDR3 runs 13 residues. CDR3 coding DNA: TGTGCCAGCAGCTTACAGGGAAATCAGCCCCAGCATTTT. This gives the protein CASSLQGNQPQHF.

This rearrangement joins TRBV20-1 to TRBJ2-7; D may be TRBD2 (5 bases). Trimming stripped 0 bases from V and 4 bases from J, with 13 bases between. CDR1 is DFQATT, CDR2 SNEGSKA, per germline (reference sequence). The CDR3 runs to 14 residues. For the CDR3, the DNA is TGCAGTGCTAGAGATGTAGGGAGAGGGTACGAGCAGTACTTC. Translated: CSARDVGRGYEQYF.

The J gene is TRBJ1-5, the V gene TRBV6-5; D might be TRBD1 (5 bases). Trimming removed 1 base at V and 7 bases at J, with 14 bases between. The CDR3 length is 15 residues. Germline values: CDR1 MNHEY, CDR2 SVGAGI. The CDR3 DNA reads as TGTGCCAGCAGTTACTATAGGGGTGGAGGCCAGCCCCAGCATTTT. Encoded protein: CASSYYRGGGQPQHF.

V usage is TRBV20-1 and J usage is TRBJ2-1, with 12 bases that match TRBD2. The V and J ends lost 2 bases and 1 base, in that order; junction bases with no gene match: 0. This CDR3 has 15 amino acids. Germline loops: CDR1 DFQATT, CDR2 SNEGSKA (reference sequence). The DNA for the CDR3 is TGCAGTGCTAGACTAGCGGGGGGGTCCTACAATGAGCAGTTCTTC. Protein: CSARLAGGSYNEQFF.

This sequence joins TRBV7-2 and TRBJ2-3, with a tentative D call TRBD2 (6 bases). Between the trimmed V and J ends, which lost 5 bases and 1 base, there was a span of 10 bases. The CDR3 has 14 amino acids. Germline V lookup: CDR1 SGHTA, CDR2 FQGNSA. CDR3 bases: TGTGCCAGCAGCCCGCAGCGGGGCACAGATACGCAGTATTTT. It encodes CASSPQRGTDTQYF. Using reference TRBV7-2 and TRBJ2-3 for the parts outside the CDR3, the full variable domain is GAGVSQSPSNKVTEKGKDVELRCDPISGHTALYWYRQSLGQGLEFLIYFQGNSAPDKSGLPSDRFSAERTGGSVSTLTIQRTQQEDSAVYLCASSPQRGTDTQYFGPGTRLTVL.

This clonotype has a handful of counts. The rearrangement joins TRBV6-1 to TRBJ2-7; D is perhaps TRBD1 (5 bases). Deletions cut 7 bases from V and 0 bases from J, with 13 bases between. The CDR3 extends over 14 amino acids. The germline V gene has CDR1 MNHNS and CDR2 SASEGT. CDR3 sequence reads: CASNSYRISYEQYF. In DNA, the CDR3 is TGTGCCAGCAATTCATACAGGATCTCCTACGAGCAGTACTTC.

The V and J genes are TRBV24-1 and TRBJ2-7; 10 bases are shared with TRBD1. The CDR3 consists of 17 residues. Per germline, CDR1 KGHDR and CDR2 SFDVKD. The V and J ends lost 4 bases and 7 bases, in that order; junction bases with no gene match: 15. CDR3 sequence (DNA): TGTGCCACCAGTGACCTGGGCCAGTGGGGACAGGGGTTAGAGCAGTACTTC. It encodes CATSDLGQWGQGLEQYF.

V is TRBV29-1 and J is TRBJ2-3; D gene ambiguous. There are 14 residues in the CDR3. The germline CDR1 and CDR2 sequences are SQVTM and ANQGSEA. With 0 bases removed from V and 8 bases from J, the gap between germline ends came to 15 bases. CDR3 loop: CSVEEAERRTTQYF. DNA of the CDR3: TGCAGCGTTGAAGAGGCCGAGCGAAGGACTACGCAGTATTTT.

CDR3 in amino acids: CSASSDRGLARYGYTF. Here the CDR3 DNA reads TGCAGTGCTAGTTCCGACAGGGGGTTAGCTAGGTATGGCTACACCTTC. The chain links TRBV20-1 to TRBJ1-2; TRBD1 matches 9 bases. V shed 3 bases and J 5 bases; nucleotides not matched to a gene: 13. This CDR3 is 16 amino acids long. Germline CDR1 is DFQATT and CDR2 is SNEGSKA (reference sequence).

The rearrangement uses TRBV7-9 and TRBJ1-6; D is unclear. The CDR3 has 15 amino acids. V was trimmed by 8 bases and J by 7 bases, leaving 18 bases between them. Germline CDR1 and CDR2: SEHNR and FQNEAQ (reference sequence). CDR3 sequence reads: CASRWGPDRNSPLHF. The CDR3 DNA sequence: TGTGCCAGCCGATGGGGTCCTGACCGGAATTCACCCCTCCACTTT.

The rearrangement joins TRBV6-1 to TRBJ1-1; 11 bases match TRBD1. CDR1 and CDR2 from the germline V gene are MNHNS and SASEGT. Losses at the gene ends were 7 bases for V and 4 bases for J; bases not matched to a gene: 5. The CDR3 length is 14 residues. The DNA for the CDR3 is TGTGCCAGCACTCGGACAGGGGGCGCCACTGAAGCTTTCTTT. Translating gives CASTRTGGATEAFF.

This clonotype was seen more than once but under ten times. The rearrangement links TRBV21-1 to TRBJ1-1; TRBD1 reflects the table's D call only, with no check against the DNA. TRBV21-1 is a pseudogene. The CDR3 loop spans 15 amino acids. The CDR3 here is CASRSKDRANTEAFF. The CDR3 nucleotides are TGTGCCAGCAGAAGCAAGGACAGGGCGAACACTGAAGCTTTCTTT.

The chain carries TRBV5-4 and TRBJ1-2, with unresolved D. The CDR3 loop spans 13 amino acids. CDR1 and CDR2 from the germline V gene are SGHNT and YYREEE (reference sequence). V gave up 4 bases and J gave up 4 bases, with 11 bases separating them. This CDR3 is CASSRLGTYGYTF. The CDR3, as DNA: TGTGCCAGCAGCCGATTAGGTACCTATGGCTACACCTTC.

The genes are TRBV7-9 and TRBJ2-3; D is unresolved. V was trimmed by 3 bases and J by 4 bases, leaving 8 bases between them. The CDR3 consists of 13 residues. CDR1 is SEHNR and CDR2 is FQNEAQ in the germline V gene (reference sequence). CDR3 in amino acids: CASSFVPADTQYF. The CDR3 DNA sequence: TGTGCCAGCAGCTTCGTGCCAGCAGATACGCAGTATTTT.

The chain employs TRBV27 and TRBJ2-7, with D tentatively TRBD1 (6 bases). V lost 10 bases and J 4 bases, leaving 8 bases between the germline ends. The CDR3 length is 10 residues. Germline CDR1 is MNHEY and CDR2 is SMNVEV (reference sequence). The CDR3 is CAMGAYEQYF. The CDR3 nucleotides are TGTGCCATGGGGGCTTACGAGCAGTACTTC.

This clonotype was counted only a few times. The J gene is TRBJ1-6, the V gene TRBV6-5; 8 nucleotides match TRBD1. Germline lookup yields CDR1 MNHEY and CDR2 SVGAGI. The J segment lost 6 bases and the V segment lost 2 bases, leaving 6 bases of the junction unmatched. CDR3 size: 16 residues. This CDR3 reads CASSYASGGGNSPLHF. For the CDR3, the DNA is TGTGCCAGCAGTTACGCATCAGGGGGCGGTAATTCACCCCTCCACTTT.

The V call is TRBV24-1, the J call TRBJ2-3, with 8 bases that match TRBD1. The CDR3 covers 15 residues. Germline V lookup: CDR1 KGHDR, CDR2 SFDVKD. V dropped 7 bases and J dropped 6; count of bases not matched to a gene: 11. The CDR3: CATSKGDRWGDTQYF. Written as DNA, the CDR3 is TGTGCCACCAGCAAAGGGGACAGGTGGGGGGATACGCAGTATTTT.

The V call is TRBV6-1, the J call TRBJ2-2; perhaps D is TRBD1 or TRBD2 (5 bases each). The CDR3 loop spans 18 amino acids. Trimming cost V 5 bases and J 5 bases, with 24 bases left between them. Germline V gene data show CDR1 as MNHNS and CDR2 as SASEGT. Written as DNA, the CDR3 is TGTGCCAGCAGTACGGAAAGGCTGGGCAGGGACGTGACCGGGGAGCTGTTTTTT. It specifies CASSTERLGRDVTGELFF.

The gene calls are TRBV12-3 or TRBV12-4 and TRBJ2-7, with TRBD2 identical over 8 bases. The junction had 8 bases not matched to a gene; V was cut back by 2 bases and J by 5 bases. CDR3 length equals 15 residues. CDR3: CASSLQAGVRNEQYF. For the CDR3, the DNA is TGTGCCAGCAGTTTACAAGCGGGGGTCAGGAACGAGCAGTACTTC.

This rearrangement joins TRBV15 to TRBJ1-5; D remains unclear. Germline CDR1 and CDR2: LNHNV and YYDKDF (reference sequence). This CDR3 is built from 14 residues. V lost 4 bases and J lost 6, with 13 bases in between. CDR3 in amino acids: CATSIVRAGQPQHF. DNA for the CDR3: TGTGCCACCAGCATTGTACGGGCCGGTCAGCCCCAGCATTTT.

This rearrangement joins TRBV20-1 to TRBJ2-5; 7 bases are a match to TRBD2. Germline V CDR1 and CDR2: DFQATT, SNEGSKA (reference sequence). There are 14 residues in the CDR3. V was pared by 7 bases and J by 1 base, with 9 bases of the junction left unmatched. CDR3 bases: TGCAGTGTTGGGGTGAGCGGGGTCCAAGAGACCCAGTACTTC. Its translation is CSVGVSGVQETQYF.

This sequence joins TRBV20-1 and TRBJ1-1; no definite D call. This CDR3 contains 13 residues. The germline V gene has CDR1 DFQATT and CDR2 SNEGSKA (reference sequence). V was cut by 6 bases and J by 3 bases, with 14 bases left in between. CDR3 bases: TGCAGTGCAAGGATGAACTCGGACACTGAAGCTTTCTTT. Its protein product is CSARMNSDTEAFF.

V gene TRBV6-1 combines with J gene TRBJ1-4, with TRBD1 matching 8 bases. Trimming took 6 bases from V and 0 from J; bases not matched to a gene: 6. The CDR3 spans 16 residues. In germline, CDR1 is MNHNS, CDR2 SASEGT. CDR3 sequence: CASSTQGGATNEKLFF. CDR3 in DNA: TGTGCCAGCAGCACACAGGGGGGGGCAACTAATGAAAAACTGTTTTTT.

The chain carries TRBV5-1 and TRBJ2-3, with TRBD2 identical over 14 bases. This CDR3 region has 16 residues. Germline CDR1 reads SGHRS; CDR2 reads YFSETQ. J gave up 6 bases and V 4 bases, and 7 bases lay outside the gene matches. The CDR3 spells CASSPRLAGGGDTQYF. CDR3 bases: TGCGCCAGCAGCCCCCGACTAGCGGGGGGGGGTGATACGCAGTATTTT. Full variable domain (rest looked up from reference TRBV5-1 and TRBJ2-3): KAGVTQTPRYLIKTRGQQVTLSCSPISGHRSVSWYQQTPGQGLQFLFEYFSETQRNKGNFPGRFSGRQFSNSRSEMNVSTLELGDSALYLCASSPRLAGGGDTQYFGPGTRLTVL.

The V call is TRBV18, the J call TRBJ1-3; maybe TRBD1 (5 bases). Germline V gene sequence: CDR1 KGHSH, CDR2 LQKENI. Trimming removed 4 bases at V and 4 bases at J, with 17 bases between. The CDR3 has 16 amino acids. The CDR3 region has the DNA TGTGCCAGCTCACGGGCAGGGACGTCCAAAGGAAACACCATATATTTT. Translated: CASSRAGTSKGNTIYF.

J is TRBJ2-7 and V is TRBV3-1; 10 bases line up with TRBD2. The CDR3 length is 15 residues. Germline trimming cut 5 bases from V and 2 bases from J; bases unmatched to any gene: 6. Germline values: CDR1 LGHDT, CDR2 YNNKEL (reference sequence). As DNA, the CDR3 is TGTGCCAGCAGCATCTCTAGCGGGGGCCCCTACGAGCAGTACTTC. Its translation: CASSISSGGPYEQYF.

This clonotype came up once. The J gene is TRBJ1-5, the V gene TRBV29-1; D is undetermined. Germline V lookup: CDR1 SQVTM, CDR2 ANQGSEA. CDR3 length equals 15 residues. V lost 1 base and J 5 bases, leaving 15 bases between the germline ends. The CDR3, as DNA: TGCAGCGTTGAAGTTGGGGTCGCAAACCATCAGCCCCAGCATTTT. Translated, it gives CSVEVGVANHQPQHF.

V gene TRBV6-4 combines with J gene TRBJ1-6; D may be TRBD1 (6 bases). Per germline, CDR1 MRHNA and CDR2 SNTAGT. V was cut by 5 bases and J by 6 bases, with 8 bases left in between. CDR3 size: 13 residues. CDR3 DNA sequence: TGTGCCAGCAGTTTACAGGGTAATTCACCCCTCCACTTT. It codes for CASSLQGNSPLHF.